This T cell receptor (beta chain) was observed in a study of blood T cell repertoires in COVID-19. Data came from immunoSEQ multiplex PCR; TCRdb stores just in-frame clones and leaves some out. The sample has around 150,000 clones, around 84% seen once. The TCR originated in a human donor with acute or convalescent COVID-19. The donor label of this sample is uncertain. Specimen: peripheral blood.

The CDR3 bases are TGTGCCACCAGTGATCCGCAGGGGGCTGGCTATGGCTACACCTTC. Protein sequence: CATSDPQGAGYGYTF. The chain joins TRBV24-1 to TRBJ1-2; 8 bases are shared with TRBD1. Germline trimming cut 3 bases from V and 4 bases from J; bases unmatched to any gene: 6. This CDR3 has 15 residues. The germline CDR1 and CDR2 sequences are KGHDR and SFDVKD.